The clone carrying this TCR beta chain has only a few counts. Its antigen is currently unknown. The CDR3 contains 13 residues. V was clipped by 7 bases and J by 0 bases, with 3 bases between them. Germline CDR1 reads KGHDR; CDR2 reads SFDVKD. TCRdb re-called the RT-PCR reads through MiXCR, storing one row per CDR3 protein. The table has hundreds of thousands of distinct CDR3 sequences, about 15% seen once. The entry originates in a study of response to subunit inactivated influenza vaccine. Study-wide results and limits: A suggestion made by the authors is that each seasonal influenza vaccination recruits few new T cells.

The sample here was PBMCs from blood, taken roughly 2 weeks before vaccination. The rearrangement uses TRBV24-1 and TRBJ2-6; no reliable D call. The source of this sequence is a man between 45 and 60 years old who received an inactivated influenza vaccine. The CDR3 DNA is TGTGCCACCAGGGCCTCTGGGGCCAACGTCCTGACTTTC. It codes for CATRASGANVLTF.